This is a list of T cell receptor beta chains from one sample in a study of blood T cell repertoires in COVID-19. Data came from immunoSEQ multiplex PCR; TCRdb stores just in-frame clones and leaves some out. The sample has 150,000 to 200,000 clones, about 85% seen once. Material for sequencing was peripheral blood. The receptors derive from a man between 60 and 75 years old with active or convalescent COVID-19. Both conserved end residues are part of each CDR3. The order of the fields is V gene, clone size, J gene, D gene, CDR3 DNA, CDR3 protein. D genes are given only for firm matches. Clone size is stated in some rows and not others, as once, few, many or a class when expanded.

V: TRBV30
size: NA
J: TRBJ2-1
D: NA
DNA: TGTGCCTGGAGTGTACAATACAATGAGCAGTTCTTC
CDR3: CAWSVQYNEQFF

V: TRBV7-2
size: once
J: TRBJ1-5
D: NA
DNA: TGTGCCAGCGGCAGACAGTCGGGCCAGCCCCAGCATTTT
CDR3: CASGRQSGQPQHF

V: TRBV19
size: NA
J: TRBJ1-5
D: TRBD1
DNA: TGTGCCAGTAGTGGACAGGGGGCGGGCAATCAGCCCCAGCATTTT
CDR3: CASSGQGAGNQPQHF

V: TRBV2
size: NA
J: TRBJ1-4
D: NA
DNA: TGTGCCAGCAGTGAAGATCTTAATGAAAAACTGTTTTTT
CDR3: CASSEDLNEKLFF

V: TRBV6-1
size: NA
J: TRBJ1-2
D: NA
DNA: TGTGCCAGCAGTGAGAGGCTCTATGGCTACACCTTC
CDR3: CASSERLYGYTF

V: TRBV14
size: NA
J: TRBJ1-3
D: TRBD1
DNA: TGTGCCAGCAGCCAACGACAGGGATTAGCTGGAAACACCATATATTTT
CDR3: CASSQRQGLAGNTIYF

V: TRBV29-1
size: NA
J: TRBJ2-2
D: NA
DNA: TGCAGCGTTGAAGGAAGCGGAAGGGAGCTGTTTTTT
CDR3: CSVEGSGRELFF

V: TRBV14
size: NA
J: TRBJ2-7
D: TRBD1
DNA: TGTGCCAGCAGCCATCCCGGGGGGACAGGGGGCGTCTACTTC
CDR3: CASSHPGGTGGVYF

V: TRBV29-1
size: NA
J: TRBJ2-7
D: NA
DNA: TGCAGCGTTGGGAAAACGGGCTCCTACGAGCAGTACTTC
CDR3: CSVGKTGSYEQYF

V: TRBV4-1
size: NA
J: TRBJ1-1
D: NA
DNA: TGCGCCAGCAGCCAAGATATCGGGGGGGCAGGAACTGAAGCTTTCTTT
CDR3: CASSQDIGGAGTEAFF

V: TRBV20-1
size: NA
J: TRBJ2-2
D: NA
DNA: TGCAGTGCTAGTCCCAAGAACACCGGGGAGCTGTTTTTT
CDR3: CSASPKNTGELFF

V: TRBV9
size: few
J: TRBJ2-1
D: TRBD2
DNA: TGTGCCAGCAGCCCCGGACTAGCGGGGGACGGATACAATGAGCAGTTCTTC
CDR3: CASSPGLAGDGYNEQFF

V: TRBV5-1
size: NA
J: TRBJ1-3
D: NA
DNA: TGCGCCAGCAGCTTGCGGGAGGGGCCGGGAAACACCATATATTTT
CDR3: CASSLREGPGNTIYF

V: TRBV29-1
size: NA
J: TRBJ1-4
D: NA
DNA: TGCAGCATATATTTGACAGGAAATGAAAAACTGTTTTTT
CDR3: CSIYLTGNEKLFF

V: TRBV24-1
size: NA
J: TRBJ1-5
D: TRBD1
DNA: TGTGCCACCAGTGATGAAGGACAGGGGAGTTATAGCAATCAGCCCCAGCATTTT
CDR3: CATSDEGQGSYSNQPQHF

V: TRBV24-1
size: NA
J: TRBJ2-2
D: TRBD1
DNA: TGTGCCACCAGCCCCTCCGGGACAGGGGGTGACACCGGGGAGCTGTTTTTT
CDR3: CATSPSGTGGDTGELFF

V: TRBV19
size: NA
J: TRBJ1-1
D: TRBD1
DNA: TGTGCCAGTACCCCGGACAGGGAGGTTGAAGCTTTCTTT
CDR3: CASTPDREVEAFF

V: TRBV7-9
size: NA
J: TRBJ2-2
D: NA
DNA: TGTGCCAGCACCCGCCAGGGAAACACCGGGGAGCTGTTTTTT
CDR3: CASTRQGNTGELFF

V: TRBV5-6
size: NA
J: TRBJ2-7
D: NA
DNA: TGTGCCAGCAGCAGCCGGTACGAGCAGTACTTC
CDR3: CASSSRYEQYF

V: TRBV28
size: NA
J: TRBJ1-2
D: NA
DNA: TGTGCCAGCAGTTCATCCGGACAGAGTCGAGGCTACACCTTC
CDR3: CASSSSGQSRGYTF

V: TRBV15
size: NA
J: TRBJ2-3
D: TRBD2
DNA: TGTGCCACCAGCAGAAAACGGGGGGGCAGTGCAGATACGCAGTATTTT
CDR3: CATSRKRGGSADTQYF

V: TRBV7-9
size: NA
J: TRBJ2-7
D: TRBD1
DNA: TGTGCCAGCAGCCAGGACAGGGACGAGCAGTACTTC
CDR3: CASSQDRDEQYF

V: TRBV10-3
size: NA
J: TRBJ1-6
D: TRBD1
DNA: TGTGCCATCAGTGGGGGACAGGGTAATTCACCCCTCCACTTT
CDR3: CAISGGQGNSPLHF

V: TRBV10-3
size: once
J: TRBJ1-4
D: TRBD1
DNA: TGTGCCACTCAAGCCCGGGACAGTTCCACCTCTAATGAAAAACTGTTTTTT
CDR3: CATQARDSSTSNEKLFF

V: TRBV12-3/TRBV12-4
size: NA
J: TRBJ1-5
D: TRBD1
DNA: TGTGCCAGCACCCCGGACAGGGGCCAGCCCCAGCATTTT
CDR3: CASTPDRGQPQHF

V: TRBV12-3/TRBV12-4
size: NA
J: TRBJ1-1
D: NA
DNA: TGTGCCAGCAGTTTATTCAGGAACACTGAAGCTTTCTTT
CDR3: CASSLFRNTEAFF

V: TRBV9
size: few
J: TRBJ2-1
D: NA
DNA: TGTGCCAGCAGCAGGGGGACTAACAATGAGCAGTTCTTC
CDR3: CASSRGTNNEQFF

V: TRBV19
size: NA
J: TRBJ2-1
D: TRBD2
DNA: TGTGCCAGTAGTAGAGAGCGGGGGAACCTGAACAATGAGCAGTTCTTC
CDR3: CASSRERGNLNNEQFF

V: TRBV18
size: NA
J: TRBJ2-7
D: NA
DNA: TGTGCCAGCTCACCACCTGACAGGAATTACGAGCAGTACTTC
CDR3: CASSPPDRNYEQYF

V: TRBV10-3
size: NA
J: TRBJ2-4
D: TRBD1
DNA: TGTGCCATCAGTGAGGGACAGGGCTGGGTCAAAAACATTCAGTACTTC
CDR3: CAISEGQGWVKNIQYF

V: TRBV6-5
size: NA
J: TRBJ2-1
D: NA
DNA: TGTGCCAGCAGTTTAATGAATGAGCAGTTCTTC
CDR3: CASSLMNEQFF

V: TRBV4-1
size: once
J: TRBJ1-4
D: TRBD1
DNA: TGCGCCAGCAGCACCCGGGACAGGGTGTTCGGGGAAAAACTGTTTTTT
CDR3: CASSTRDRVFGEKLFF

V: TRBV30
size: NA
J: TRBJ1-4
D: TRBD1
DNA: TGTGCCTGGAGCCAGACAGACAGGGTTTTTGAAAAACTGTTTTTT
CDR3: CAWSQTDRVFEKLFF

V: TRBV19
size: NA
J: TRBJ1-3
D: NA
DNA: TGTGCCAGTAGGCGCGGGACGGACCTTCATGGAAACACCATATATTTT
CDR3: CASRRGTDLHGNTIYF

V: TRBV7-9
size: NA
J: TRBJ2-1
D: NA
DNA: TGTGCCAGCAGCTTTTTCCACAGCTCCTACAATGAGCAGTTCTTC
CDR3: CASSFFHSSYNEQFF

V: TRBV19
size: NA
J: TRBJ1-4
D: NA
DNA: TGTGCCAGTAGAGGGGGATCGGTTGGCCAAAAACTGTTTTTT
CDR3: CASRGGSVGQKLFF

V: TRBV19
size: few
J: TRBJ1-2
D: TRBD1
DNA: TGTGCCAGTAGGCGACAGGGGGCGTCCGGCTACACCTTC
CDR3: CASRRQGASGYTF

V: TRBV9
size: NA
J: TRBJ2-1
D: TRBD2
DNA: TGTGCCAGCAGCGTCGCTAGCGGGGGGACGTCCTACAATGAGCAGTTCTTC
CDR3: CASSVASGGTSYNEQFF

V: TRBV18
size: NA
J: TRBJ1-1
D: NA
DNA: TGTGCCAGCTCACCACCGCAGCGTGAAGCTTTCTTT
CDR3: CASSPPQREAFF

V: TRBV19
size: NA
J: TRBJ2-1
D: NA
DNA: TGTGCCAGTAGTATAACTTTCGCGGGCGCGACCTACAATGAGCAGTTCTTC
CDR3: CASSITFAGATYNEQFF

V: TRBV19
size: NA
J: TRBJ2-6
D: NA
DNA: TGTGCCAGTAAGGCACTACGGAGCTCTGGGGCCAACGTCCTGACTTTC
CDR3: CASKALRSSGANVLTF

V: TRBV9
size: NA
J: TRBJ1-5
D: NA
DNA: TGTGCCAGCAGCGTCGGAGACAGCGGGACTCAGCCCCAGCATTTT
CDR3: CASSVGDSGTQPQHF

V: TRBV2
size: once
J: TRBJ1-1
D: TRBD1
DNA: TGTGCCAGCAGAAGGGACAGAAATTCGAACACTGAAGCTTTCTTT
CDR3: CASRRDRNSNTEAFF

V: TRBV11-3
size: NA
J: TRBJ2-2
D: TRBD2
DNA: TGTGCCAGCAGCCCCACTAGCGGGGGGGCCGGGGAGCTGTTTTTT
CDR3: CASSPTSGGAGELFF

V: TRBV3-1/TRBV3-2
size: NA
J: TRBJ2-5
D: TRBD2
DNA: TGTGCCAGCAGCCAAAAGAACCCGGGACTAGCGGGGGAGAGGGGCGAGACCCAGTACTTC
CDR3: CASSQKNPGLAGERGETQYF

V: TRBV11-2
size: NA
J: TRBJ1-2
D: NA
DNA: TGTGCCAGCAGTCTAAACGGACATATCAATGGCTACACCTTC
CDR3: CASSLNGHINGYTF

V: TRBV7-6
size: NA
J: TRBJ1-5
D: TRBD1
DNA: TGTGCCAGCAGCCAAGAACAGGGGGCTCAGCCCCAGCATTTT
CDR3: CASSQEQGAQPQHF

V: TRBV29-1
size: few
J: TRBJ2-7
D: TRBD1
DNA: TGCAGCGTTGCCAGGGGGCCCTACGAGCAGTACTTC
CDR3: CSVARGPYEQYF

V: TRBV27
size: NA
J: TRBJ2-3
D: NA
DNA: TGTGCCAGCAGTCTCACATTGGGACAATGGGTAGATACGCAGTATTTT
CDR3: CASSLTLGQWVDTQYF

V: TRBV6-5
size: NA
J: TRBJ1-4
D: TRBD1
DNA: TGTGCCAGCACCCCGACAGGGATGAGAATCGAAAAACTGTTTTTT
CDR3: CASTPTGMRIEKLFF

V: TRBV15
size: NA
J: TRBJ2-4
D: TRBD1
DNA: TGTGCCACCAGCGCCCGGACAGGGAAGAACATTCAGTACTTC
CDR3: CATSARTGKNIQYF

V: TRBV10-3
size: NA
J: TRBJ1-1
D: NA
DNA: TGTGCCATCAGTGAGCAGGGTATGAACACTGAAGCTTTCTTT
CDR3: CAISEQGMNTEAFF

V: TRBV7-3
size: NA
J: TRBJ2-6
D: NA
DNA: TGTGCCAGCAGCCCCGGGACACCTTACTCTGGGGCCAACGTCCTGACTTTC
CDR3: CASSPGTPYSGANVLTF

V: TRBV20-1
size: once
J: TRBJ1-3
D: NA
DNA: TGCAGTGCTAGTATGACAACTGGAAACACCATATATTTT
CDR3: CSASMTTGNTIYF

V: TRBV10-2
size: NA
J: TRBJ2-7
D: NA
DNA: TGCGCCACGCACGACAGCGACTACGAGCAGTACTTC
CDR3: CATHDSDYEQYF

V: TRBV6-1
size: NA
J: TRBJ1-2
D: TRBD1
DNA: TGTGCCAGGAGTGACAGGGGGCGGGACTATGGCTACACCTTC
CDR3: CARSDRGRDYGYTF

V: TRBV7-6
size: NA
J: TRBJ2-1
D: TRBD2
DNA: TGTGCCAGCACCTTTAGGATAGCGGGGGATTACAATGAGCAGTTCTTC
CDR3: CASTFRIAGDYNEQFF

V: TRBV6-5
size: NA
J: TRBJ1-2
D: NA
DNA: TGTGCCAGCAGTTACTCCTTTGGCGGGATTCATGGCTACACCTTC
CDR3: CASSYSFGGIHGYTF

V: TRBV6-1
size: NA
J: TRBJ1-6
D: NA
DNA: TGTGCCAGCACTCCAGGGCCCCCTATGACCCTCCACTTT
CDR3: CASTPGPPMTLHF

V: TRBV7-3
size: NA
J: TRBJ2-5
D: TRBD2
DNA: TGTGCCAGCAGCTTAGCTAGCGGGGGGGCCAAAGAGACCCAGTACTTC
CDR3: CASSLASGGAKETQYF